This T cell receptor (beta chain) appears in the sequencing data of a study of tumor-infiltrating lymphocytes in primary liver carcinoma. About the research overall: Surgeons resected the patients' primary liver carcinomas.

Germline DNA was extracted too, while blood RNA derived from unsorted whole blood. Roughly 4 milliliters of peripheral blood were drawn preoperatively. Study results and caveats: Tumor specimens were characterized by a significantly higher top-250-clone fraction than blood (p = 0.039). Whereas tumor region pairs overlapped more, tumor-adjacent and tumor-blood pairs overlapped less.

From around 0.5 ug of total RNA, TCR beta-specific cDNA was reverse-transcribed using a constant-region primer. The TCR beta library was amplified through three nested multiplex PCR rounds in a modified ARM-PCR procedure. Each CDR3 protein gets one entry after TCRdb re-called the multiplex PCR reads with MiXCR. This table holds approximately 330,000 distinct CDR3 sequences, roughly 61% found once. This clonotype was picked up one time. Its antigen is not identified. At one boundary the junction diverges from the germline segment, which might be a read error. What was sequenced was peripheral blood. The clonotype was recovered from a man aged 35-49 years with primary liver carcinoma and hepatitis B virus infection.

The CDR3 sequence is CASSEGTGGLGETRYF. CDR3 coding DNA: TGCGCCAGCAGCGAAGGGACAGGGGGCTTAGGAGAGACCCGGTACTTC. J is TRBJ2-5 and V is TRBV5-1; 12 bases align to TRBD1. This CDR3 region has 16 residues. Germline V gene lookup returns CDR1 SGHRS and CDR2 YFSETQ. Complete variable domain (other parts from reference TRBV5-1 and TRBJ2-5): KAGVTQTPRYLIKTRGQQVTLSCSPISGHRSVSWYQQTPGQGLQFLFEYFSETQRNKGNFPGRFSGRQFSNSRSEMNVSTLELGDSALYLCASSEGTGGLGETRYFGPGTRLLVL.